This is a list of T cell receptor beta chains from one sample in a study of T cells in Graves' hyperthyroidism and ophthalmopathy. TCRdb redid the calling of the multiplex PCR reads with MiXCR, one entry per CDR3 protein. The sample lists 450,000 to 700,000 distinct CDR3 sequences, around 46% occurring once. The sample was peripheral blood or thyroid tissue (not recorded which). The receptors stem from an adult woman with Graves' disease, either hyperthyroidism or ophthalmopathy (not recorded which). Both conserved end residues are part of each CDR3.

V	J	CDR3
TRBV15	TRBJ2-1	CATSSPPPSSGDYNEQFF
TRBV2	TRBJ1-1	CASSAEQGLNTEAFF
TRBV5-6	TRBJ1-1	CASSLARSRGPEAFF
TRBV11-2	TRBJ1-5	CASSPDRVAIQHF
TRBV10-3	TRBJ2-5	CAISGGMMETQYF
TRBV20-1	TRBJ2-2	CSARALAGDLPTGELFF
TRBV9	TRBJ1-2	CAGSVVEGQGAGYTF
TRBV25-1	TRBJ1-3	CASSEETDGNTIYF
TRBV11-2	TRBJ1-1	CASSLARGDRGAFF
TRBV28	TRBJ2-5	CASSRPETQYF
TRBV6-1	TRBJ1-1	CASSARQRNTEAFF
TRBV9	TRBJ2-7	CASSADRGGYEQYF
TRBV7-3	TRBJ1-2	CASSFPQGTGGSYGYTF
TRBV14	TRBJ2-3	CASSQDWGRDTQYF
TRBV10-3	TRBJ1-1	CAISEEGMSGIDTEAFF
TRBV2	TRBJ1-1	CASSDLAGTVEAFF